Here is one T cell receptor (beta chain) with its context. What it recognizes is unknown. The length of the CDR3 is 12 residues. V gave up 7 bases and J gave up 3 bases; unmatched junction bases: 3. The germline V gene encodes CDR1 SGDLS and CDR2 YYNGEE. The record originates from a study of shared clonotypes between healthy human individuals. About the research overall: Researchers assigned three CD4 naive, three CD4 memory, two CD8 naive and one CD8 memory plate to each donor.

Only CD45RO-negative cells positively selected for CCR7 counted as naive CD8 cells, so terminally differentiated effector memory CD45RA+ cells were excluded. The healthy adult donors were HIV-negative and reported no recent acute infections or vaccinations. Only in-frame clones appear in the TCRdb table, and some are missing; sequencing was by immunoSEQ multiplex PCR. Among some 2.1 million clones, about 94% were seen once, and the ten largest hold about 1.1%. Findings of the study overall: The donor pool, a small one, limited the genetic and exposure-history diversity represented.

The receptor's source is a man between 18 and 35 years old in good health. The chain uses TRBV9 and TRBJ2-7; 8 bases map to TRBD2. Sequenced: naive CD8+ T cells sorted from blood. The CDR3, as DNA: TGTGCCAGCGCGGGACTAGACTACGAGCAGTACTTC. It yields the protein CASAGLDYEQYF.